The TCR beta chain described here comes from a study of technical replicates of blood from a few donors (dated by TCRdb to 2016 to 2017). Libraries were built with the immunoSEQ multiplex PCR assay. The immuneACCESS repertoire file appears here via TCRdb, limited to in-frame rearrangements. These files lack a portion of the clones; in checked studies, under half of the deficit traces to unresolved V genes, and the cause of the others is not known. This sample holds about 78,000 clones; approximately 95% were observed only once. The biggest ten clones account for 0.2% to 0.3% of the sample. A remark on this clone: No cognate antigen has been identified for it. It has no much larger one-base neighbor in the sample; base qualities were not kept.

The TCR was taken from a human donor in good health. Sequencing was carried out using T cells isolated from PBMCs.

CDR3 loop: CASSIGTGSEAFF. The DNA sequence is as follows: TGTGCCAGTAGTATAGGGACAGGCTCTGAAGCTTTCTTT. This chain is built from TRBV19 and TRBJ1-1, with 7 bases in between that match TRBD1. Via the germline V gene (reference sequence), CDR1 is LNHDA and CDR2 SQIVND. Reading from cysteine to phenylalanine, the CDR3 counts 13 amino acids. Only the CDR3 DNA stays, 39 bases, in frame from base 1. V lost 1 base and J lost 6 bases, and the count of bases not matched to a germline gene is 2.